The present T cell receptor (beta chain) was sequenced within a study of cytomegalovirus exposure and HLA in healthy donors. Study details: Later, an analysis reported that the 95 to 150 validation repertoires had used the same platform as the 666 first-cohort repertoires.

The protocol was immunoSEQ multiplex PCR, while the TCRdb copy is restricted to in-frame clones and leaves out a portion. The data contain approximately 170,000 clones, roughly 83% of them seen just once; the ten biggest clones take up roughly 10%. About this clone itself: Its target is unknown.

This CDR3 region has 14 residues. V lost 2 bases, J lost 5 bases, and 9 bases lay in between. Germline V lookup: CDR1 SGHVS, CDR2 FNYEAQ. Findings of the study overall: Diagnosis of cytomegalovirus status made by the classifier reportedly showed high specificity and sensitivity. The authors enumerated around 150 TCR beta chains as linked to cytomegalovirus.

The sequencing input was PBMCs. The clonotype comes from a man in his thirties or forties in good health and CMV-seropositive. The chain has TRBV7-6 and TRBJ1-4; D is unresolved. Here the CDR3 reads CASSLRGPNEKLFF. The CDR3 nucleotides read TGTGCCAGCAGCTTACGAGGGCCCAATGAAAAACTGTTTTTT.